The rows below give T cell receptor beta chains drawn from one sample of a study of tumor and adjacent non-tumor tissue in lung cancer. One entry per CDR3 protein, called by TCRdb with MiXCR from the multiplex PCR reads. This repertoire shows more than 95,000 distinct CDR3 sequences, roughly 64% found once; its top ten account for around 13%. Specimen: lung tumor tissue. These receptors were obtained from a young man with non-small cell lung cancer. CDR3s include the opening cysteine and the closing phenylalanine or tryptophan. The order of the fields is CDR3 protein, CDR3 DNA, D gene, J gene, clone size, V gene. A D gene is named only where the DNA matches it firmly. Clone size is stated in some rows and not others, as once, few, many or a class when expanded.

CASSEFLRANTGELFF | TGTGCCAGCAGTGAATTTCTCAGGGCTAACACCGGGGAGCTGTTTTTT | - | TRBJ2-2 | many | TRBV6-1
CASRSLLSDTQYF | TGTGCCAGCAGATCACTACTCTCAGATACGCAGTATTTT | - | TRBJ2-3 | - | TRBV4-2
CASRGIGLSYDQYF | TGTGCCAGCAGAGGGATAGGGCTCTCCTACGATCAGTACTTC | - | TRBJ2-7 | - | TRBV11-2
CANSQDPQRDTNTGELFF | TGTGCTAACAGCCAAGATCCCCAGCGAGACACGAACACCGGGGAGCTGTTTTTT | - | TRBJ2-2 | - | TRBV4-2
CASSSGLAIYEQYF | TGTGCCAGCAGCTCGGGACTAGCAATCTACGAGCAGTACTTC | TRBD2 | TRBJ2-7 | - | TRBV13
CASSTGHGHTQYF | TGTGCCAGCAGCACGGGACATGGTCATACGCAGTATTTT | - | TRBJ2-3 | - | TRBV7-9
CTSREQGAGANVLTF | TGTACCAGCAGGGAACAGGGGGCTGGGGCCAACGTCTTGACTTTC | TRBD1 | TRBJ2-6 | - | TRBV6-1
CASSLPAGTEALF | TGTGCCAGCAGCCTACCCGCAGGGACTGAAGCTCTCTTT | - | TRBJ1-1 | - | TRBV11-2
CASSVLAGSTDTQYF | TGCGCCAGCAGTGTACTAGCGGGGAGCACAGATACGCAGTATTTT | TRBD2 | TRBJ2-3 | - | TRBV6-1
CGSSFGSSNEAFF | TGTGGCAGCAGTTTCGGATCTAGCAACGAAGCTTTCTTT | - | TRBJ1-1 | - | TRBV12-3/TRBV12-4
CSAKVGLAVETQYF | TGCAGTGCTAAAGTGGGGCTAGCTGTCGAGACCCAGTACTTC | - | TRBJ2-5 | - | TRBV20-1
CASSPYRQDHRQFF | TGTGCCAGCAGCCCCTACAGACAGGACCACAGGCAGTTCTTC | - | TRBJ2-1 | few | TRBV13
CASSQSTGYNYGYTF | TGCGCCAGCAGCCAAAGCACAGGATACAACTATGGCTACACCTTC | - | TRBJ1-2 | many | TRBV4-1
CADDGEGRSYEQYF | TGTGCCGATGACGGTGAGGGCCGGTCCTACGAGCAGTACTTC | - | TRBJ2-7 | many | TRBV7-9
CVSSFGYGLNQPQHF | TGTGTCAGCAGCTTTGGGTATGGACTTAATCAGCCCCAGCATTTT | - | TRBJ1-5 | - | TRBV5-6
CASRAREQDSNQPQHF | TGTGCCAGCAGGGCCCGAGAACAGGATAGCAATCAGCCCCAGCATTTT | - | TRBJ1-5 | many | TRBV12-3/TRBV12-4
CASSLDYRDTGELFF | TGTGCCAGCAGCCTGGACTATAGGGACACCGGGGAGTTGTTTTTT | - | TRBJ2-2 | - | TRBV12-3/TRBV12-4
CATRGTTGTDTQYF | TGTGCCACCAGGGGGACTACCGGGACAGATACGCAGTATTTT | TRBD2 | TRBJ2-3 | - | TRBV24-1
CASRAGGIGDLFF | TGTGCCAGCAGGGCAGGGGGCATCGGGGACCTGTTTTTT | TRBD1 | TRBJ2-2 | - | TRBV6-1
CASSQTTTGPTGELFF | TGCGCCAGCAGCCAGACAACAACAGGGCCCACCGGGGAGCTGTTTTTT | - | TRBJ2-2 | many | TRBV4-1
CASSLGTPNSPLYF | TGTGCCAGCAGCCTCGGGACCCCTAATTCACCCCTCTACTTT | - | TRBJ1-6 | few | TRBV7-3
CAISDREGDTDAQYF | TGTGCCATCAGTGACAGGGAGGGGGACACAGACGCGCAGTATTTT | - | TRBJ2-3 | - | TRBV10-3
CAISQDETRGMYEQYF | TGCGCCATCAGCCAAGATGAGACAAGAGGTATGTACGAGCAGTACTTC | - | TRBJ2-7 | - | TRBV4-1
CSSSFIAGGNNEQFF | TGTTCCAGCAGCTTTATTGCGGGAGGGAATAACGAACAGTTCTTC | TRBD2 | TRBJ2-1 | - | TRBV11-2
CASSQPHAGLAGAKNAGELFF | TGTGCCAGCAGCCAACCCCACGCGGGACTAGCGGGAGCAAAGAACGCCGGGGAGCTGTTTTTT | TRBD2 | TRBJ2-2 | - | TRBV4-2
CASSSAGGVNEKLFF | TGTGCCAGCAGCTCCGCGGGGGGTGTTAATGAAAAACTGTTTTTT | - | TRBJ1-4 | - | TRBV28
CASNLPWTGYEQYF | TGTGCCAGCAACTTACCTTGGACGGGTTACGAGCAGTACTTC | - | TRBJ2-7 | - | TRBV11-2
CASSETVALNTQYF | TGTGCCAGCAGTGAAACGGTGGCGCTTAATACGCAGTATTTT | - | TRBJ2-3 | - | TRBV4-2
CASNRGVGRAETQYF | TGTGCCAGCAACCGGGGGGTAGGAAGGGCAGAGACCCAGTACTTC | TRBD2 | TRBJ2-5 | many | TRBV6-5
CSVGRGNAGNEHFF | - | - | TRBJ2-1 | - | TRBV29-1
CASSLNAQAQHF | TGTGCCAGCAGTCTCAATGCTCAGGCCCAGCATTTT | - | TRBJ1-5 | - | TRBV28
CSVAGGAYNEQFF | TGCAGCGTCGCGGGAGGAGCTTACAATGAGCAGTTCTTC | TRBD2 | TRBJ2-1 | - | TRBV29-1
CASSPFAAGGGTNVLTF | TGTGCCAGCAGCCCCTTCGCTGCGGGCGGCGGGACCAACGTCCTGACTTTC | - | TRBJ2-6 | few | TRBV11-2
CSARDRSYNEQSF | TGCAGTGCTAGGGATAGATCCTACAATGAGCAGTCCTTC | - | TRBJ2-1 | few | TRBV20-1
CASSQKGQDEELFF | TGTGCCAGCAGCCAAAAGGGACAGGATGAAGAACTGTTTTTT | TRBD1 | TRBJ1-4 | - | TRBV4-2
CASGQDVPGGRAADTQYF | TGCGCCAGCGGCCAAGATGTGCCTGGCGGGAGGGCGGCAGATACGCAGTATTTT | TRBD2 | TRBJ2-3 | - | TRBV4-1
CSVETIGGKTGELFF | TGCAGCGTTGAAACTATCGGGGGAAAAACCGGGGAACTGTTTTTT | - | TRBJ2-2 | - | TRBV29-1
CASTWQRGYSEQFF | TGTGCCAGCACCTGGCAACGGGGATACAGTGAGCAGTTCTTC | - | TRBJ2-1 | - | TRBV28
CASSRDLDSPLHF | TGTGCCAGCAGCCGGGATCTAGATTCACCCCTCCACTTT | - | TRBJ1-6 | - | TRBV2
CASSLEGASPYEQYF | TGCGCCAGCAGCTTGGAGGGAGCGAGTCCTTACGAGCAGTACTTC | - | TRBJ2-7 | - | TRBV5-1
CASGLEKGIDSYNEQFF | TGTGCCAGCGGTTTAGAGAAGGGAATCGACTCCTACAATGAGCAGTTCTTC | - | TRBJ2-1 | - | TRBV12-3/TRBV12-4
CASSLLFEQYF | TGTGCCAGCAGCTTATTATTCGAGCAGTACTTC | - | TRBJ2-7 | - | TRBV11-2
CARGYTDTNTEAFF | TGTGCCAGAGGTTACACTGACACGAACACTGAAGCTTTCTTT | - | TRBJ1-1 | - | TRBV6-5
CASSQKAGKETQYF | TGTGCCAGCAGTCAGAAGGCCGGGAAAGAGACCCAGTACTTC | - | TRBJ2-5 | few | TRBV4-2
CASNHNRGHEQYF | TGTGCCAGCAACCACAACAGGGGCCACGAGCAGTATTTC | TRBD1 | TRBJ2-7 | - | TRBV11-2
CASSLALLDGYTF | TGTGCCAGCAGTTTAGCGCTGTTGGATGGCTACACCTTC | - | TRBJ1-2 | many | TRBV12-3/TRBV12-4
CSVEARIERAFF | TGCAGCGTTGAAGCTCGGATAGAAAGAGCTTTCTTT | - | TRBJ1-1 | - | TRBV29-1
CASSLRPGAYEQYF | TGTGCCAGCAGCTTACGTCCAGGAGCCTACGAGCAGTACTTC | - | TRBJ2-7 | many | TRBV11-2
CVSSLGGSRINEQFF | TGTGTCAGCAGCTTGGGCGGGAGCCGGATCAATGAGCAATTCTTC | TRBD2 | TRBJ2-1 | - | TRBV5-4
CASTSLPTSAQETQYF | TGTGCCAGCACCTCTCTACCTACTAGCGCACAAGAGACCCAGTACTTC | TRBD2 | TRBJ2-5 | - | TRBV5-5
CSANGDRGISEKLFF | TGCAGTGCTAACGGGGACAGGGGGATTTCTGAAAAACTGTTTTTT | TRBD1 | TRBJ1-4 | many | TRBV20-1
CASSFAEGGETQHF | TGTGCCAGTAGCTTCGCAGAGGGAGGGGAGACCCAGCACTTC | TRBD2 | TRBJ2-5 | - | TRBV11-2
CTASPAGKETQYF | TGCACTGCTAGTCCTGCAGGCAAAGAGACCCAGTACTTC | - | TRBJ2-5 | - | TRBV20-1
CAWTQIGTGNTIYF | TGCGCCTGGACCCAGATAGGGACCGGAAACACCATATATTTT | - | TRBJ1-3 | - | TRBV30
CASSLGLYNEQFF | TGTGCCAGCAGTTTGGGATTGTACAATGAGCAGTTCTTC | - | TRBJ2-1 | - | TRBV5-6
CSIVPNKGSYEQYF | TGCAGCATTGTTCCCAACAAGGGGTCCTACGAGCAGTACTTC | - | TRBJ2-7 | - | TRBV29-1
CTSSAGQGARYGQYF | TGCACCAGCAGTGCGGGACAGGGGGCCCGCTACGGGCAGTACTTC | TRBD1 | TRBJ2-7 | once | TRBV10-2